This T cell receptor (beta chain) derives from a study of control samples from healthy donors and cancer patients. Measured with immunoSEQ multiplex PCR; TCRdb has only the in-frame clones, and not every one. Here the sample spans 130,000 or so clones, approximately 90% being singletons. This CDR3 is 11 amino acids long. V dropped 5 bases and J dropped 4 bases, with 4 bases sitting between them. The germline V gene encodes CDR1 SEHNR and CDR2 FQNEAQ (reference sequence). The V call is TRBV7-9, the J call TRBJ2-3; no definite D call. Material for sequencing was blood. This clonotype originated in a man aged 40-50 years in good health. The CDR3 coding sequence is TGTGCCAGCAGCGGGGCAGATACGCAGTATTTT. As protein: CASSGADTQYF.